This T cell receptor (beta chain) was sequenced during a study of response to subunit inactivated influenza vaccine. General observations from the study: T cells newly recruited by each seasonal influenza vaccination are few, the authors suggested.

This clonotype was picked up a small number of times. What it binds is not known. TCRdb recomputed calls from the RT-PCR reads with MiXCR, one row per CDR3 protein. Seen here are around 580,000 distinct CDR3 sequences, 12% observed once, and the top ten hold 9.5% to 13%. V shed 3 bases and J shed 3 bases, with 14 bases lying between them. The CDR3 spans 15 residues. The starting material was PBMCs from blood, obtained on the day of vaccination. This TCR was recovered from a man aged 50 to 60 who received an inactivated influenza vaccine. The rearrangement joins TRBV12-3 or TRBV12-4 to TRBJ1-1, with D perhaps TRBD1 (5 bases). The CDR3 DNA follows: TGTGCCAGCAGTTTTTTCGGCAGGGTAGACACTGAAGCTTTCTTT. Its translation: CASSFFGRVDTEAFF.